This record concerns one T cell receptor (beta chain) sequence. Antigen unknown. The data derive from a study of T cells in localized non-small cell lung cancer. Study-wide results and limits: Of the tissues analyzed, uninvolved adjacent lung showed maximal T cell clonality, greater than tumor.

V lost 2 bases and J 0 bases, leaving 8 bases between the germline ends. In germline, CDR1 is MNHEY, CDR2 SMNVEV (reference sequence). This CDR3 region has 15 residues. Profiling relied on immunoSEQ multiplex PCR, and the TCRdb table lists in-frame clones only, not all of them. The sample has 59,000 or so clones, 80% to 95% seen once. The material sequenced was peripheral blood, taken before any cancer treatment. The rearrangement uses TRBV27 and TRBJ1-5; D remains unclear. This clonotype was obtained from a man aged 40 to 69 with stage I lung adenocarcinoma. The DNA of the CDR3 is TGTGCCAGCAGTTTAATAGGCGGTAGCAATCAGCCCCAGCATTTT. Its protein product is CASSLIGGSNQPQHF.